A selection of T cell receptor beta chains follows, all from one sample in a study of blood T cell repertoires in COVID-19. Assay: immunoSEQ multiplex PCR; the TCRdb copy retains only in-frame clones and omits some. The data hold roughly 81,000 clones, with approximately 91% observed a single time. Sample: peripheral blood. All receptors come from a man between 65 and 79 years old with active or convalescent COVID-19. The CDR3 runs from the conserved cysteine through the conserved F or W. The D gene is left open where the match is weak. A clone size is listed for some rows: how often the clone was seen (once, few, many), or a class if it is expanded.

NA,TRBJ2-7,NA,TRBV12-3/TRBV12-4,CASSPQVVNEQYF,TGTGCCAGCAGTCCCCAGGTTGTGAACGAGCAGTACTTC
NA,TRBJ1-5,NA,TRBV7-6,CASSLIADSNQPQHF,TGTGCCAGCAGCTTAATAGCAGATAGCAATCAGCCCCAGCATTTT
NA,TRBJ2-1,NA,TRBV5-6,CASSLASLNEQFF,TGTGCCAGCAGCTTGGCTAGTCTCAATGAGCAGTTCTTC
NA,TRBJ1-5,NA,TRBV2,CASGNRVNSNQPQHF,TGTGCCAGCGGGAACAGGGTTAATAGCAATCAGCCCCAGCATTTT
NA,TRBJ1-2,NA,TRBV2,CASRLDYGYTF,TGTGCCAGCAGGCTAGACTATGGCTACACCTTC
NA,TRBJ1-5,NA,TRBV10-3,CAISEDRNNQPQHF,TGTGCCATCAGTGAAGACAGAAACAATCAGCCCCAGCATTTT
once,TRBJ2-3,TRBD2,TRBV5-4,CASSPRSGVKDTQYF,TGTGCCAGTTCGCCGAGGAGCGGGGTTAAAGATACGCAGTATTTT
NA,TRBJ1-2,NA,TRBV2,CASRTGGSTTNYGYTF,TGTGCCAGCAGGACGGGGGGCTCTACTACTAACTATGGCTACACCTTC
NA,TRBJ1-2,NA,TRBV6-6,CASSYSEVAGYGYTF,TGTGCCAGCAGTTACTCGGAGGTCGCTGGCTATGGCTACACCTTC
NA,TRBJ1-6,NA,TRBV7-9,CASSLVGGIHSYNSPLHF,TGTGCCAGCAGCTTAGTGGGGGGGATACACTCCTATAATTCACCCCTCCACTTT
NA,TRBJ1-3,TRBD1,TRBV5-5,CASRMGQNSGNTIYF,TGTGCCAGCAGGATGGGACAGAACTCTGGAAACACCATATATTTT
NA,TRBJ2-7,TRBD1,TRBV2,CASSRTGAPYEQYF,TGTGCCAGCAGCAGGACAGGGGCGCCCTACGAGCAGTACTTC